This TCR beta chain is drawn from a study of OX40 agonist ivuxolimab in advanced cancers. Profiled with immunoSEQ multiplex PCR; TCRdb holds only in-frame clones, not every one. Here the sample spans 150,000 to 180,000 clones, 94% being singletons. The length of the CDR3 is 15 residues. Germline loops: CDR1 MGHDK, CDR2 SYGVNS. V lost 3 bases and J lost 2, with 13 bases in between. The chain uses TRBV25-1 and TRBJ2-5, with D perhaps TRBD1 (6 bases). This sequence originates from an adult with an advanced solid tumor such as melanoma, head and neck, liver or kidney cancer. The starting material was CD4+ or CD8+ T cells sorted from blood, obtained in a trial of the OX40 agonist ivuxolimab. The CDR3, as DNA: TGTGCCAGCAGTGAGGTACAGGGTGTACAAGAGACCCAGTACTTC. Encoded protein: CASSEVQGVQETQYF.